This T cell receptor beta chain is from a study of T cells in Graves' hyperthyroidism and ophthalmopathy. Points from the study as a whole: Ophthalmopathy could be told apart from stable hyperthyroidism with a 13 V-J model.

RNA transcripts served as the template for amplifying TCR beta CDR3 regions. Initially, a first-round RT-PCR of the TCR CDR3 employed the HTBI primer set. TCRdb called the multiplex PCR reads again in MiXCR, with one record for every CDR3 protein. The data hold around 690,000 distinct CDR3 sequences, with 15% to 20% observed a single time. This CDR3 has 18 amino acids. From germline, CDR1 is MNHEY and CDR2 SMNVEV (reference sequence). The ends were cut back, 5 bases at V and 0 bases at J, with 17 bases in the middle. This clonotype was picked up a small number of times. Its antigen is undetermined. The hyperthyroidism was newly diagnosed and had lasted under 2 months; the patients were aged 18 to 65. Exclusion of patients followed from uncontrolled infection, other autoimmune disease, pregnancy or lactation.

The J gene is TRBJ1-6, the V gene TRBV27; D is unclear. The sequence came from a man aged 50 or older with Graves' hyperthyroidism. Sequenced material: blood. The DNA for the CDR3 is TGTGCCAGCAGTCCCTCTCCGGTTCCCAGCTCCTATAATTCACCCCTCCACTTT. Translation gives CASSPSPVPSSYNSPLHF.